This T cell receptor (beta chain) was profiled in a study of T cells after yellow fever vaccination. Study context: Fractions of low cell number were prepared using SMART-Seq v4 Ultra Low Input.

TCRdb processed the 5' RACE reads anew with MiXCR; each CDR3 protein has one entry. Here the sample spans 500,000 to 650,000 distinct CDR3 sequences, approximately 13% being singletons. The germline V gene encodes CDR1 LNHNV and CDR2 YYDKDF (reference sequence). CDR3 length: 14 amino acids. V was clipped by 0 bases and J by 14 bases; unmatched bases: 12. Regarding this clonotype: What it binds is unknown.

Overall study findings and caveats: In post-booster samples, most primary-vaccination clones reappeared (around 95% CD4, roughly 89% CD8).

This specimen was PBMCs, taken on the day of the yellow fever booster vaccination. The V and J genes are TRBV15 and TRBJ1-2; TRBD1 matches at 7 bases. This TCR was recovered from a man between 25 and 39 years old who received the YFV17D yellow fever vaccine. The CDR3 reads CATSRDASGTALTF. In DNA form, the CDR3 reads TGTGCCACCAGCAGAGATGCTAGCGGGACAGCCCTGACCTTC.